These T cell receptor beta chains were read from a single sample in a study of blood T cell repertoires in COVID-19. Generated by immunoSEQ multiplex PCR, the TCRdb table keeps only in-frame clones and is missing some. Here the sample spans some 120,000 clones, approximately 90% being singletons. The sequenced material came from peripheral blood. These receptors were taken from a middle-aged man with COVID-19, enrolled during active disease. The CDR3 runs from the conserved cysteine through the conserved F or W. D genes are given only for firm matches. Only some rows state a clone size, as once, few, many or a class for expanded clones.

d_call	j_call	v_call	clone_size	cdr3_nt	cdr3_aa
.	TRBJ1-2	TRBV29-1	.	TGCAGCGTTGGAGGGGGTGATACCTATGGCTACACCTTC	CSVGGGDTYGYTF
.	TRBJ2-2	TRBV19	.	TGTGCCAGTAGTCGTCCAGGGGACACCGGGGAGCTGTTTTTT	CASSRPGDTGELFF
.	TRBJ2-5	TRBV18	.	TGTGCCAGCTCACCCCCGAGCGGAGCCTGGAAGACCCAGTACTTC	CASSPPSGAWKTQYF
TRBD1	TRBJ1-4	TRBV5-4	.	TGTGCCAGCAGCCGGGACAGAACTAATGAAAAACTGTTTTTT	CASSRDRTNEKLFF
TRBD1	TRBJ1-2	TRBV5-1	.	TGCGCCAGCAGCAGACAGGGGGGCCTCGATGGCTACACCTTC	CASSRQGGLDGYTF
TRBD2	TRBJ2-1	TRBV29-1	.	TGCAGCGTTGCGACGACTAGCGGGGCCTACAATGAGCAGTTCTTC	CSVATTSGAYNEQFF
.	TRBJ2-5	TRBV18	.	TGTGCCAGCTCACACGAGACAGAATTCCAAGAGACCCAGTACTTC	CASSHETEFQETQYF
.	TRBJ1-2	TRBV6-5	.	TGTGCCAGCAGTTATTCCGGGGGATCGGACTATGGCTACACCTTC	CASSYSGGSDYGYTF
TRBD2	TRBJ2-1	TRBV27	.	TGTGCCAGCAGTTCGACTAGCGGGCACGCCAATGAGCAGTTCTTC	CASSSTSGHANEQFF
.	TRBJ2-2	TRBV11-2	.	TGTGCCAGCAGCCGGGACACGAACACCGGGGAGCTGTTTTTT	CASSRDTNTGELFF
.	TRBJ1-2	TRBV15	.	TGTGCCACCAGCAGAGATCGCGGGAGTAACTATGGCTACACCTTC	CATSRDRGSNYGYTF
TRBD1	TRBJ1-2	TRBV7-9	.	TGTGCCAGCAGCACTGACAGGGGAGCGGCCTATGGCTACACCTTC	CASSTDRGAAYGYTF
TRBD1	TRBJ1-6	TRBV3-1/TRBV3-2	.	TGTGCCAGCAGCCATATGGACAGGGTTAATTCACCCCTCCACTTT	CASSHMDRVNSPLHF
.	TRBJ2-1	TRBV27	.	TGTGCCAGCAGTTTAGCGGGTGGTGGGTACAATGAGCAGTTCTTC	CASSLAGGGYNEQFF
TRBD2	TRBJ2-2	TRBV9	.	TGTGCCAGCAGCGCACGGGAGGGGAACACCGGGGAGCTGTTTTTT	CASSAREGNTGELFF
.	TRBJ1-5	TRBV7-3	.	TGTGCCAGCAGCAGGGGGGGTGGACAGCCCCAGCATTTT	CASSRGGGQPQHF
.	TRBJ2-3	TRBV18	once	TGTGCCAGCTCTCTCCAGGGCGCTAGCACAGATACGCAGTATTTT	CASSLQGASTDTQYF
.	TRBJ2-1	TRBV5-6	.	TGTGCCAGCAGCCCCCTCAGGGACAATTACAATGAGCAGTTCTTC	CASSPLRDNYNEQFF
.	TRBJ2-1	TRBV4-1	.	TGCGCCAGCAGTCAACCGTTGCGGACAGAGAATGAGCAGTTCTTC	CASSQPLRTENEQFF
.	TRBJ2-1	TRBV13	.	TGTGCCAGCAGCTTAGGCGGAGGTGACCTGAGCTCCTACAATGAGCAGTTCTTC	CASSLGGGDLSSYNEQFF
.	TRBJ1-2	TRBV30	.	TGTGCCTGGAGTGTAGGGCAGGGCCTTCTCGGCTACACCTTC	CAWSVGQGLLGYTF
TRBD1	TRBJ2-1	TRBV2	.	TGTGCCAGCAGTGAGATCCCGGGACAGGGGTACAATGAGCAGTTCTTC	CASSEIPGQGYNEQFF
TRBD2	TRBJ2-1	TRBV7-2	.	TGTGCCAGCAGCTTTCATGGACTAGCGGGGGGAAATGAGCAGTTCTTC	CASSFHGLAGGNEQFF
TRBD1	TRBJ2-7	TRBV28	.	TGTGCCAGCAGAGAACCCAGGGGGCTTGTCGACGAGCAGTACTTC	CASREPRGLVDEQYF
.	TRBJ2-2	TRBV24-1	.	TGTGCCGGCCCCCCCCCGGGAATCACCGGGGAGCTGTTTTTT	CAGPPPGITGELFF
.	TRBJ2-7	TRBV6-5	.	TGTGCCACCTATAGGGCAGGGGGGCTCGAGCAGTACTTC	CATYRAGGLEQYF
.	TRBJ2-1	TRBV2	.	TGTGCCAGGGGGACTTACAAGCGGCATGAGCAGTTCTTC	CARGTYKRHEQFF
.	TRBJ2-3	TRBV30	.	TGTGCCTGGAGAACGGGCACAGATACGCAGTATTTT	CAWRTGTDTQYF
.	TRBJ1-2	TRBV5-4	once	TGTGCCTGGACAGACGATGGCTACACCTTC	CAWTDDGYTF
TRBD1	TRBJ2-2	TRBV3-1/TRBV3-2	.	TGTGCCAGCAGCCGACAGGGCGGCGGGGAGCTGTTTTTT	CASSRQGGGELFF
TRBD2	TRBJ2-1	TRBV7-6	.	TGTGCCAGCAGCTTAAATACGGCGGGAGACAATGAGCAGTTCTTC	CASSLNTAGDNEQFF
.	TRBJ1-2	TRBV4-2	.	TGTGCCAGCAGCCATCGGACGGGGGACTATGGCTACACCTTC	CASSHRTGDYGYTF
TRBD1	TRBJ1-1	TRBV27	.	TGTGCCAGCAGTCCGCAGACAGGGTTGCTGGCTTTCTTT	CASSPQTGLLAFF
.	TRBJ2-3	TRBV5-1	.	TGCGCCAGCAGCTTAATGGGACTGACAGATACGCAGTATTTT	CASSLMGLTDTQYF
.	TRBJ2-7	TRBV7-2	once	TGTGCCAGCAGCCCGGTTCGGCCGGGGTCGGTGGAGCAGTACTTC	CASSPVRPGSVEQYF
.	TRBJ1-4	TRBV9	.	TGTGCCAGCAGCGTAGGAGGTGCAACTAATGAAAAACTGTTTTTT	CASSVGGATNEKLFF
.	TRBJ1-2	TRBV5-4	.	TGTGCCAGCAGATACGAAACCTCCGGGGGACGCTACACCTTC	CASRYETSGGRYTF
.	TRBJ2-2	TRBV6-6	.	TGTGCCAGCAGTAAAGGAGACACCGGGGAGCTGTTTTTT	CASSKGDTGELFF
TRBD2	TRBJ2-7	TRBV28	.	TGTGCCAGCAGTTTTTGGGGAGGGCCGGGGTACTTC	CASSFWGGPGYF
TRBD2	TRBJ2-2	TRBV3-1/TRBV3-2	.	TGTGCCAGCAGCCCGACTAGCTTCACCGGGGAGCTGTTTTTT	CASSPTSFTGELFF
TRBD1	TRBJ2-1	TRBV7-2	.	TGTGCCAGCAGCTCGACAGGGGGCGGCCATGAGCAGTTCTTC	CASSSTGGGHEQFF
TRBD2	TRBJ2-2	TRBV7-9	.	TGTGCCAGCAGCTTAGAATTGCTAGCGGCAACCACCGGGGAGCTGTTTTTT	CASSLELLAATTGELFF
.	TRBJ1-1	TRBV19	.	TGTGCCAGTAGGGACAGCTACACTGAAGCTTTCTTT	CASRDSYTEAFF
.	TRBJ2-4	TRBV7-8	.	TGTGCCAGCAGCTTTCAGACAGTGGGCAAAAACATTCAGTACTTC	CASSFQTVGKNIQYF
.	TRBJ2-4	TRBV9	.	TGTGCCAGCAGCGTAGGCGAGAGCACCAAAAACATTCAGTACTTC	CASSVGESTKNIQYF
TRBD1	TRBJ2-3	TRBV10-1	.	TGCGCCAGCAGCGCGACAGGGGTCGGATCAGATACGCAGTATTTT	CASSATGVGSDTQYF
TRBD2	TRBJ2-2	TRBV11-3	once	TGTGCCAGCAGCTACGGACTAGCAGCGAACACCGGGGAGCTGTTTTTT	CASSYGLAANTGELFF
TRBD1	TRBJ1-3	TRBV12-5	.	TGTGCTAGTGGTTTGGCCAACAGGGGGCCCGGAAACACCATATATTTT	CASGLANRGPGNTIYF
TRBD1	TRBJ2-5	TRBV28	once	TGTGCCAGCATGACAGGGGGCGGGGAGACCCAGTACTTC	CASMTGGGETQYF
.	TRBJ2-5	TRBV5-6	.	TGTGCCAGCAGCTTAGAGACAGGTCCTGGGGAGACCCAGTACTTC	CASSLETGPGETQYF